Listed below are T cell receptor beta chains from one sample, sequenced in a study of T cell responses to AZD1222 COVID-19 vaccine. TCRdb's table, derived via immunoSEQ multiplex PCR, lists solely in-frame clones and lacks some. The table has tens of thousands of clones, 75% to 90% seen once. Sequences were derived from peripheral blood, sampled on day 0 of MenACWY control vaccination. Source of these receptors: an adult in good health. Each CDR3 is given with its conserved first and last residue. A D gene is named only where the DNA matches it firmly. Only some rows state a clone size, as once, few, many or a class for expanded clones.

CDR3 protein: CSVRQGQETQYF
CDR3 DNA: TGCAGCGTTCGACAGGGACAAGAGACCCAGTACTTC
D gene: TRBD1
V gene: TRBV29-1
J gene: TRBJ2-5
clone size: .

CDR3 protein: CASSQAYAEGKPQHF
CDR3 DNA: TGTGCCAGCAGCCAAGCTTACGCAGAAGGGAAGCCCCAGCATTTT
D gene: .
V gene: TRBV4-2
J gene: TRBJ1-5
clone size: .

CDR3 protein: CASSQPYTGNNYGYTF
CDR3 DNA: TGCGCCAGCAGCCAACCTTATACAGGAAATAACTATGGCTACACCTTC
D gene: .
V gene: TRBV4-1
J gene: TRBJ1-2
clone size: .

CDR3 protein: CASSSQQGIGEAFF
CDR3 DNA: TGTGCCAGCAGCTCACAACAGGGTATCGGTGAAGCTTTCTTT
D gene: .
V gene: TRBV7-9
J gene: TRBJ1-1
clone size: .

CDR3 protein: CASSGGGVVHSNSPLHF
CDR3 DNA: TGTGCCAGCAGTGGGGGAGGGGTAGTCCATTCTAATTCACCCCTCCACTTT
D gene: .
V gene: TRBV28
J gene: TRBJ1-6
clone size: once

CDR3 protein: CASSLAGGGKETQYF
CDR3 DNA: TGTGCCAGCAGCTTAGCGGGAGGCGGGAAAGAGACCCAGTACTTC
D gene: .
V gene: TRBV7-8
J gene: TRBJ2-5
clone size: .

CDR3 protein: CASSMRGTVTGTSGTDTQYF
CDR3 DNA: TGTGCCAGTAGTATGAGGGGCACAGTTACCGGGACTAGCGGCACAGATACGCAGTATTTT
D gene: TRBD2
V gene: TRBV19
J gene: TRBJ2-3
clone size: few

CDR3 protein: CASSSQGYTGELFF
CDR3 DNA: TGTGCCAGCAGCTCACAGGGGTACACCGGGGAGCTGTTTTTT
D gene: TRBD1
V gene: TRBV3-1/TRBV3-2
J gene: TRBJ2-2
clone size: .

CDR3 protein: CASRIGTSNQPQHF
CDR3 DNA: TGTGCCAGCAGGATAGGAACGAGCAATCAGCCCCAGCATTTT
D gene: .
V gene: TRBV2
J gene: TRBJ1-5
clone size: .

CDR3 protein: CSVGDFSYNEQFF
CDR3 DNA: TGCAGCGTTGGGGACTTCTCCTACAATGAGCAGTTCTTC
D gene: .
V gene: TRBV29-1
J gene: TRBJ2-1
clone size: .

CDR3 protein: CATSRGGDYEQYF
CDR3 DNA: TGTGCCACCAGCAGAGGTGGGGACTACGAGCAGTACTTC
D gene: .
V gene: TRBV15
J gene: TRBJ2-7
clone size: .

CDR3 protein: CATSDFDSGLETQYF
CDR3 DNA: TGTGCCACCAGTGATTTTGACTCAGGGTTGGAGACCCAGTACTTC
D gene: .
V gene: TRBV24-1
J gene: TRBJ2-5
clone size: .

CDR3 protein: CASSPVGVRTGEQYF
CDR3 DNA: TGTGCCAGCAGCCCGGTAGGGGTGAGGACGGGAGAGCAGTACTTC
D gene: .
V gene: TRBV7-9
J gene: TRBJ2-7
clone size: once

CDR3 protein: CASSFTSGRAEYEQYF
CDR3 DNA: TGTGCCAGCAGCTTCACTAGCGGGAGGGCCGAGTACGAGCAGTACTTC
D gene: TRBD2
V gene: TRBV7-8
J gene: TRBJ2-7
clone size: .

CDR3 protein: CASSMGRSNEQFF
CDR3 DNA: TGTGCCAGTAGTATGGGGAGGAGCAATGAGCAGTTCTTC
D gene: .
V gene: TRBV19
J gene: TRBJ2-1
clone size: .

CDR3 protein: CASSQDLVAKNIQYF
CDR3 DNA: TGTGCCAGCAGCCAAGATTTGGTAGCCAAAAACATTCAGTACTTC
D gene: .
V gene: TRBV3-1/TRBV3-2
J gene: TRBJ2-4
clone size: once

CDR3 protein: CASSPPRVVAGGGYNEQFF
CDR3 DNA: TGTGCCAGCAGCCCCCCCAGGGTGGTAGCGGGAGGTGGTTACAATGAGCAGTTCTTC
D gene: TRBD2
V gene: TRBV7-9
J gene: TRBJ2-1
clone size: .

CDR3 protein: CASSLVGSVDSGANVLTF
CDR3 DNA: TGTGCCAGCAGCTTAGTGGGCAGCGTAGACTCTGGGGCCAACGTCCTGACTTTC
D gene: .
V gene: TRBV11-2
J gene: TRBJ2-6
clone size: .

CDR3 protein: CASSGGRVGEKLFF
CDR3 DNA: TGTGCCAGCAGTGGAGGCAGGGTTGGCGAAAAACTGTTTTTT
D gene: .
V gene: TRBV28
J gene: TRBJ1-4
clone size: .

CDR3 protein: CASSIRSTGRSSYEQYF
CDR3 DNA: TGTGCCAGCAGCATAAGATCGACAGGGAGGAGCTCCTACGAGCAGTACTTC
D gene: .
V gene: TRBV13
J gene: TRBJ2-7
clone size: .

CDR3 protein: CASSIGTGGRYTEAFF
CDR3 DNA: TGTGCCAGTAGTATTGGGACAGGGGGGCGTTACACTGAAGCTTTCTTT
D gene: TRBD1
V gene: TRBV19
J gene: TRBJ1-1
clone size: .

CDR3 protein: CASSVAVSYEQYF
CDR3 DNA: TGTGCCAGTAGTGTAGCGGTTTCTTACGAGCAGTACTTC
D gene: .
V gene: TRBV19
J gene: TRBJ2-7
clone size: few

CDR3 protein: CASSPGTGVEQYF
CDR3 DNA: TGTGCCAGTAGTCCCGGGACAGGGGTCGAGCAGTACTTC
D gene: TRBD1
V gene: TRBV19
J gene: TRBJ2-7
clone size: .

CDR3 protein: CASSQTGHYEQYF
CDR3 DNA: TGCGCCAGCAGTCAGACCGGGCACTACGAGCAGTACTTC
D gene: .
V gene: TRBV23-1
J gene: TRBJ2-7
clone size: once

CDR3 protein: CSVDSGRGTYNEQFF
CDR3 DNA: TGCAGCGTTGATAGCGGGAGGGGCACCTACAATGAGCAGTTCTTC
D gene: TRBD2
V gene: TRBV29-1
J gene: TRBJ2-1
clone size: .

CDR3 protein: CASSRVGAGGTDTQYF
CDR3 DNA: TGTGCCAGCAGCCGGGTGGGCGCGGGAGGTACAGATACGCAGTATTTT
D gene: TRBD2
V gene: TRBV7-8
J gene: TRBJ2-3
clone size: .

CDR3 protein: CATSRDKPPANEKLFF
CDR3 DNA: TGTGCCACCAGCAGAGATAAACCTCCGGCTAATGAAAAACTGTTTTTT
D gene: .
V gene: TRBV15
J gene: TRBJ1-4
clone size: .

CDR3 protein: CASSRWDIGYGYTF
CDR3 DNA: TGTGCCAGCAGTAGATGGGACATTGGCTATGGCTACACCTTC
D gene: .
V gene: TRBV2
J gene: TRBJ1-2
clone size: .

CDR3 protein: CASSQVASGSLYEQYF
CDR3 DNA: TGTGCCAGCAGCCAAGTAGCGAGCGGGAGTTTGTACGAGCAGTACTTC
D gene: TRBD2
V gene: TRBV3-1/TRBV3-2
J gene: TRBJ2-7
clone size: .

CDR3 protein: CASSPPGQGYNEQFF
CDR3 DNA: TGTGCCAGCAGCCCTCCGGGACAGGGCTACAATGAGCAGTTCTTC
D gene: TRBD1
V gene: TRBV6-2/TRBV6-3
J gene: TRBJ2-1
clone size: .

CDR3 protein: CASTGRVGTGELFF
CDR3 DNA: TGTGCCAGCACTGGGCGCGTAGGGACCGGGGAGCTGTTTTTT
D gene: .
V gene: TRBV28
J gene: TRBJ2-2
clone size: few

CDR3 protein: CASSIPSGASGNEQFF
CDR3 DNA: TGTGCCAGTAGTATACCATCAGGGGCTTCGGGGAATGAGCAGTTCTTC
D gene: .
V gene: TRBV19
J gene: TRBJ2-1
clone size: .

CDR3 protein: CASSFGLAGRGGDEQYF
CDR3 DNA: TGTGCCAGCAGCTTCGGACTAGCGGGGAGAGGGGGCGACGAGCAGTACTTC
D gene: TRBD2
V gene: TRBV5-4
J gene: TRBJ2-7
clone size: .

CDR3 protein: CASSLGRDRVYGYTF
CDR3 DNA: TGTGCCAGCAGCTTAGGGAGGGACCGGGTGTATGGCTACACCTTC
D gene: .
V gene: TRBV11-2
J gene: TRBJ1-2
clone size: .

CDR3 protein: CASSLGSMGRQPQHF
CDR3 DNA: TGTGCCAGCAGCTTAGGGTCAATGGGTCGGCAGCCCCAGCATTTT
D gene: .
V gene: TRBV7-2
J gene: TRBJ1-5
clone size: few

CDR3 protein: CAGGALANYGYTF
CDR3 DNA: TGTGCCGGAGGGGCCTTAGCTAACTATGGCTACACCTTC
D gene: .
V gene: TRBV21-1
J gene: TRBJ1-2
clone size: once

CDR3 protein: CASSPPGQPTADTQYF
CDR3 DNA: TGTGCCAGCAGCCCGCCGGGACAGCCGACAGCGGATACGCAGTATTTT
D gene: TRBD1
V gene: TRBV5-4
J gene: TRBJ2-3
clone size: .

CDR3 protein: CASSSTGSSYEQYF
CDR3 DNA: TGTGCCAGCAGTTCAACAGGGAGCTCCTACGAGCAGTACTTC
D gene: .
V gene: TRBV27
J gene: TRBJ2-7
clone size: .

CDR3 protein: CASSSPRRQGYGYTF
CDR3 DNA: TGTGCCAGCAGTTCACCGAGACGACAGGGATATGGCTACACCTTC
D gene: TRBD1
V gene: TRBV28
J gene: TRBJ1-2
clone size: few

CDR3 protein: CASSHSPNLTGAYEQYF
CDR3 DNA: TGCGCCAGCAGTCACTCCCCCAATTTGACAGGGGCCTACGAGCAGTACTTC
D gene: TRBD1
V gene: TRBV23-1
J gene: TRBJ2-7
clone size: .

CDR3 protein: CSVEGPGNTIYF
CDR3 DNA: TGCAGCGTTGAAGGCCCGGGAAACACCATATATTTT
D gene: .
V gene: TRBV29-1
J gene: TRBJ1-3
clone size: once

CDR3 protein: CASSEATGSLVTGAFF
CDR3 DNA: TGTGCCAGCAGTGAAGCAACAGGTAGCCTGGTTACTGGGGCTTTCTTT
D gene: .
V gene: TRBV2
J gene: TRBJ1-1
clone size: .

CDR3 protein: CASSQEGLAASSYNEQFF
CDR3 DNA: TGTGCCAGCAGCCAAGAGGGACTAGCGGCAAGCTCCTACAATGAGCAGTTCTTC
D gene: TRBD2
V gene: TRBV4-2
J gene: TRBJ2-1
clone size: .

CDR3 protein: CASRPDYSNSPLHF
CDR3 DNA: TGTGCCAGCAGACCCGATTATTCGAATTCACCCCTCCACTTT
D gene: .
V gene: TRBV7-9
J gene: TRBJ1-6
clone size: .

CDR3 protein: CATRSRRLYSNQPQHF
CDR3 DNA: TGTGCCACCCGCTCCCGACGGCTCTATAGCAATCAGCCCCAGCATTTT
D gene: .
V gene: TRBV28
J gene: TRBJ1-5
clone size: .